This T cell receptor beta chain came from a study of T cells in Graves' hyperthyroidism and ophthalmopathy. TCR beta CDR3 regions were amplified from RNA. Primed by the HTBI set, a first-round RT-PCR was run on the TCR CDR3. TCRdb called the multiplex PCR reads again in MiXCR, with one record for every CDR3 protein. The sample shows 530,000 or so distinct CDR3 sequences, under 60% of them seen only once. A note on this clonotype: Antigen specificity is unknown.

General observations from the study: Blood samples included most of the expanded thyroid clonotypes exceeding 0.001. From stable hyperthyroidism, ophthalmopathy was separated by a 13 V-J model.

Across 18 months, stable Graves' hyperthyroidism was marked by no progression to ophthalmopathy. Thyroid ultrasound, orbital computed tomography, clinical symptoms, and serum thyroxine and TRAb underpinned diagnoses. This CDR3 contains 14 residues. Per the germline V gene, CDR1 is SNHLY and CDR2 is FYNNEI. The V end was cut by 6 bases, the J end by 2 bases, with 11 bases between. The sample comprised peripheral blood or thyroid tissue (not recorded which). The J gene is TRBJ1-5, the V gene TRBV2; D perhaps matches TRBD1 (5 bases). The source of this sequence is a woman under 30 with Graves' hyperthyroidism. CDR3 sequence (DNA): TGTGCCAGCAGGGACTCGGGGGGCAATCAGCCCCAGCATTTT. This codes for CASRDSGGNQPQHF.